This T cell receptor (beta chain) emerged from a study of blood T cell repertoires in COVID-19. Study background: In each case, the material was cDNA or gDNA derived from T cells, B-cell-depleted T cells, or PBMCs.

With V trimmed by 5 bases and J by 3 bases, 7 bases remained unmatched. CDR1 is SEHNR and CDR2 is FQNEAQ in the germline V gene (reference sequence). The CDR3 totals 15 residues. Per the original methods: For nucleated cells, counts were estimated from reference gene primer amplification. Using immunoSEQ multiplex PCR, the repertoire was profiled, and TCRdb retains in-frame clones only, with some absent. V, J and clone size derive from that table, while D and trimming were established from the DNA sequence. Here the sample spans around 83,000 clones, 70% to 90% being singletons. The sequence derives from a woman in her 70s with acute or convalescent COVID-19. The chain carries TRBV7-9 and TRBJ2-7; 10 bases match TRBD2. The sample consisted of peripheral blood. The CDR3 here is CASSNGLADFYEQYV. CDR3 nucleotides: TGTGCCAGCAGCAACGGACTAGCGGACTTCTACGAGCAGTACGTC.